This TCR beta chain emerged from a study of blood T cell repertoires in COVID-19. Across the whole study: T cells, B-cell-depleted T cells, or PBMCs supplied cDNA or gDNA.

The germline V gene encodes CDR1 SGHTA and CDR2 FQGTGA. This CDR3 has 13 residues. V was trimmed by 8 bases and J by 4 bases, leaving 12 bases between them. Per the original data handling: Quantification of nucleated cells was approximated via reference gene primer amplification. The protocol was immunoSEQ multiplex PCR, while the TCRdb copy is restricted to in-frame clones and leaves out a portion. Clone size and V and J calls were adopted from that table, with D and trimming inferred from the DNA. The sample records about 69,000 clones, less than 85% being singletons. Seattle-derived patients entered the study during active infection and were followed longitudinally.

Sequences were obtained from peripheral blood. This TCR was sampled from a man in his fifties with COVID-19, enrolled during active disease. This chain connects TRBV7-3 to TRBJ1-3; D uncertain. CDR3 nucleotides: TGTGCCAGCTCGAGAACAGACGGAAACACCATATATTTT. This sequence encodes CASSRTDGNTIYF.